This is a list of T cell receptor beta chains from one sample in a study of T cell responses to AZD1222 COVID-19 vaccine. Sequenced by immunoSEQ multiplex PCR; TCRdb stores in-frame clones only, minus some. The table lists approximately 120,000 clones, 87% of them singletons. The starting material was peripheral blood, obtained 28 days after the second AZD1222 dose. These receptors were collected from an adult who received the AZD1222 COVID-19 vaccine. CDR3s include the opening cysteine and the closing phenylalanine or tryptophan. A D gene is named only where the DNA matches it firmly. A clone size is listed for some rows: how often the clone was seen (once, few, many), or a class if it is expanded.

D gene: NA
V gene: TRBV12-3/TRBV12-4
J gene: TRBJ1-2
clone size: NA
CDR3 protein: CASSLGPLYGYTF
CDR3 DNA: TGTGCCAGCAGTCTAGGGCCTTTATATGGCTACACCTTC

D gene: TRBD2
V gene: TRBV6-5
J gene: TRBJ2-7
clone size: NA
CDR3 protein: CASIGRGRYEQYF
CDR3 DNA: TGTGCCAGCATCGGGAGGGGGAGATACGAGCAGTACTTC

D gene: TRBD1
V gene: TRBV7-8
J gene: TRBJ2-7
clone size: NA
CDR3 protein: CASSLDLGGIYEQYF
CDR3 DNA: TGTGCCAGCAGCTTAGATTTAGGGGGCATTTACGAGCAGTACTTC

D gene: TRBD2
V gene: TRBV19
J gene: TRBJ2-2
clone size: few
CDR3 protein: CASIPAGVPRELFF
CDR3 DNA: TGTGCCAGTATTCCAGCGGGGGTCCCACGGGAGCTGTTTTTT

D gene: NA
V gene: TRBV7-3
J gene: TRBJ2-5
clone size: NA
CDR3 protein: CASSLIAGGSETQYF
CDR3 DNA: TGTGCCAGCAGCTTAATCGCAGGGGGGTCGGAGACCCAGTACTTC

D gene: NA
V gene: TRBV7-9
J gene: TRBJ2-7
clone size: NA
CDR3 protein: CASSPDTYEQYF
CDR3 DNA: TGTGCCAGCAGCCCGGACACGTACGAGCAGTACTTC

D gene: TRBD1
V gene: TRBV11-2
J gene: TRBJ1-2
clone size: NA
CDR3 protein: CASSLAGTGVGGYTF
CDR3 DNA: TGTGCCAGCAGCTTAGCGGGGACAGGGGTTGGAGGCTACACCTTC

D gene: NA
V gene: TRBV7-2
J gene: TRBJ2-7
clone size: NA
CDR3 protein: CASSFTGTPYEQYF
CDR3 DNA: TGTGCCAGCAGCTTTACAGGGACCCCCTACGAGCAGTACTTC

D gene: NA
V gene: TRBV21-1
J gene: TRBJ1-4
clone size: NA
CDR3 protein: CASSKRRGWKLFF
CDR3 DNA: TGTGCCAGCAGCAAACGGAGGGGGTGGAAACTGTTTTTT

D gene: NA
V gene: TRBV12-3/TRBV12-4
J gene: TRBJ1-2
clone size: NA
CDR3 protein: CASSFGDGYGYTF
CDR3 DNA: TGTGCCAGCAGTTTCGGGGACGGTTATGGCTACACCTTC

D gene: NA
V gene: TRBV4-1
J gene: TRBJ1-3
clone size: NA
CDR3 protein: CASSPLNLDSGNTIYF
CDR3 DNA: TGCGCCAGCAGCCCGTTGAACCTGGACTCTGGAAACACCATATATTTT

D gene: TRBD1
V gene: TRBV28
J gene: TRBJ2-7
clone size: few
CDR3 protein: CASSRRDRVNEQYF
CDR3 DNA: TGTGCCAGCAGCCGCCGAGACAGGGTTAACGAGCAGTACTTC

D gene: TRBD2
V gene: TRBV7-3
J gene: TRBJ2-1
clone size: NA
CDR3 protein: CASSLMGGGSSYNEQFF
CDR3 DNA: TGTGCCAGCAGCTTAATGGGGGGAGGGAGCTCCTACAATGAGCAGTTCTTC

D gene: NA
V gene: TRBV27
J gene: TRBJ1-5
clone size: NA
CDR3 protein: CASSLNRAQPQHF
CDR3 DNA: TGTGCCAGCAGTTTAAACAGGGCTCAGCCCCAGCATTTT

D gene: NA
V gene: TRBV10-3
J gene: TRBJ2-6
clone size: NA
CDR3 protein: CAILRSGANVLTF
CDR3 DNA: TGTGCCATCTTGCGCTCTGGGGCCAACGTCCTGACTTTC

D gene: TRBD2
V gene: TRBV18
J gene: TRBJ2-1
clone size: NA
CDR3 protein: CASSPTSGGAYNEQFF
CDR3 DNA: TGTGCCAGCTCACCAACTAGCGGGGGGGCCTACAATGAGCAGTTCTTC

D gene: NA
V gene: TRBV30
J gene: TRBJ1-6
clone size: NA
CDR3 protein: CAWNQGFYSPLHF
CDR3 DNA: TGTGCCTGGAACCAGGGATTTTATTCACCCCTCCACTTT

D gene: TRBD1
V gene: TRBV24-1
J gene: TRBJ2-1
clone size: NA
CDR3 protein: CATSWTGGENEQFF
CDR3 DNA: TGTGCCACCAGTTGGACAGGGGGCGAGAATGAGCAGTTCTTC

D gene: NA
V gene: TRBV19
J gene: TRBJ1-5
clone size: once
CDR3 protein: CASSKGIEKSNQPQHF
CDR3 DNA: TGTGCCAGTAGTAAAGGAATCGAGAAGAGCAATCAGCCCCAGCATTTT

D gene: TRBD1
V gene: TRBV6-6
J gene: TRBJ1-1
clone size: NA
CDR3 protein: CASRPRQGTLNTEAFF
CDR3 DNA: TGTGCCAGCAGACCTCGACAGGGAACTTTGAACACTGAAGCTTTCTTT

D gene: NA
V gene: TRBV7-2
J gene: TRBJ1-3
clone size: NA
CDR3 protein: CASSSFSGNTIYF
CDR3 DNA: TGTGCCAGCAGCTCGTTCTCTGGAAACACCATATATTTT

D gene: TRBD1
V gene: TRBV27
J gene: TRBJ2-7
clone size: NA
CDR3 protein: CASSLGGQGASYEQYF
CDR3 DNA: TGTGCCAGCAGTTTGGGGGGACAGGGGGCCTCCTACGAGCAGTACTTC

D gene: TRBD2
V gene: TRBV28
J gene: TRBJ2-7
clone size: NA
CDR3 protein: CASMTGTSTHEQYF
CDR3 DNA: TGTGCCAGCATGACCGGGACTAGCACCCACGAGCAGTACTTC

D gene: TRBD2
V gene: TRBV10-2
J gene: TRBJ2-1
clone size: NA
CDR3 protein: CASSEREEMDEQFF
CDR3 DNA: TGCGCCAGCAGTGAGCGGGAGGAAATGGATGAGCAGTTCTTC

D gene: NA
V gene: TRBV6-5
J gene: TRBJ2-7
clone size: NA
CDR3 protein: CASSYRLSYEQYF
CDR3 DNA: TGTGCCAGCAGTTACCGCCTTTCCTACGAGCAGTACTTC

D gene: NA
V gene: TRBV29-1
J gene: TRBJ2-2
clone size: NA
CDR3 protein: CSVEDWHRDDNTGELFF
CDR3 DNA: TGCAGCGTTGAAGATTGGCACCGGGATGATAACACCGGGGAGCTGTTTTTT

D gene: NA
V gene: TRBV7-3
J gene: TRBJ1-3
clone size: NA
CDR3 protein: CASSLMPRSGNTIYF
CDR3 DNA: TGTGCCAGCAGCTTAATGCCGCGCTCTGGAAACACCATATATTTT

D gene: TRBD1
V gene: TRBV6-2/TRBV6-3
J gene: TRBJ2-1
clone size: NA
CDR3 protein: CASSRTVQGAYNEQFF
CDR3 DNA: TGTGCCAGCAGCCGAACGGTCCAGGGGGCTTACAATGAGCAGTTCTTC

D gene: NA
V gene: TRBV5-1
J gene: TRBJ1-4
clone size: NA
CDR3 protein: CASSTAPGNEKLFF
CDR3 DNA: TGCGCCAGCAGCACCGCGCCGGGTAATGAAAAACTGTTTTTT

D gene: TRBD1
V gene: TRBV6-4
J gene: TRBJ2-1
clone size: few
CDR3 protein: CASSGGTGSYEQFF
CDR3 DNA: TGTGCCAGCAGTGGTGGGACAGGGTCCTATGAGCAGTTCTTC

D gene: TRBD1
V gene: TRBV27
J gene: TRBJ2-7
clone size: NA
CDR3 protein: CASSLSTGGYEQYF
CDR3 DNA: TGTGCCAGCAGTTTAAGTACAGGGGGCTACGAGCAGTACTTC

D gene: NA
V gene: TRBV20-1
J gene: TRBJ2-6
clone size: NA
CDR3 protein: CSASGMKYSGANVLTF
CDR3 DNA: TGCAGCGCTAGTGGCATGAAATACTCTGGGGCCAACGTCCTGACTTTC

D gene: TRBD1
V gene: TRBV3-1/TRBV3-2
J gene: TRBJ2-7
clone size: NA
CDR3 protein: CASSLLRTGNYEQYF
CDR3 DNA: TGTGCCAGCAGCTTACTCCGGACAGGTAACTACGAGCAGTACTTC

D gene: NA
V gene: TRBV2
J gene: TRBJ2-4
clone size: few
CDR3 protein: CASSERGTDNYIQYF
CDR3 DNA: TGTGCCAGCAGTGAAAGAGGGACCGATAACTACATTCAGTACTTC

D gene: NA
V gene: TRBV2
J gene: TRBJ1-5
clone size: NA
CDR3 protein: CASSAGDRNQPQHF
CDR3 DNA: TGTGCCAGCAGTGCGGGCGATCGCAATCAGCCCCAGCATTTT

D gene: TRBD2
V gene: TRBV18
J gene: TRBJ2-1
clone size: few
CDR3 protein: CASSPPGTSGYNEQFF
CDR3 DNA: TGTGCCAGCTCACCTCCCGGGACTAGCGGTTACAATGAGCAGTTCTTC

D gene: TRBD1
V gene: TRBV7-2
J gene: TRBJ1-5
clone size: NA
CDR3 protein: CASNQGAGNQPQHF
CDR3 DNA: TGTGCCAGCAATCAGGGGGCAGGGAATCAGCCCCAGCATTTT

D gene: NA
V gene: TRBV23-1
J gene: TRBJ1-4
clone size: NA
CDR3 protein: CASSQLSGRLNEKLFF
CDR3 DNA: TGCGCCAGCAGTCAGCTATCGGGACGGCTTAATGAAAAACTGTTTTTT

D gene: NA
V gene: TRBV29-1
J gene: TRBJ2-3
clone size: NA
CDR3 protein: CSGRGQSTDTQYF
CDR3 DNA: TGCAGCGGGAGGGGACAGAGCACAGATACGCAGTATTTT

D gene: TRBD1
V gene: TRBV30
J gene: TRBJ1-1
clone size: NA
CDR3 protein: CAWSVWTGGNTEAFF
CDR3 DNA: TGTGCCTGGAGTGTCTGGACAGGAGGGAACACTGAAGCTTTCTTT

D gene: NA
V gene: TRBV7-9
J gene: TRBJ1-2
clone size: NA
CDR3 protein: CASSPEGGFGGYTF
CDR3 DNA: TGTGCCAGCAGCCCCGAAGGAGGTTTCGGTGGCTACACCTTC

D gene: NA
V gene: TRBV2
J gene: TRBJ1-1
clone size: once
CDR3 protein: CASSEEGRKLTEAFF
CDR3 DNA: TGTGCCAGCAGTGAAGAGGGAAGAAAGCTCACTGAAGCTTTCTTT

D gene: NA
V gene: TRBV3-1/TRBV3-2
J gene: TRBJ1-4
clone size: NA
CDR3 protein: CASSQDSLEKLFF
CDR3 DNA: TGTGCCAGCAGCCAAGATAGCCTTGAAAAACTGTTTTTT

D gene: NA
V gene: TRBV30
J gene: TRBJ1-4
clone size: NA
CDR3 protein: CAWTSGTNEKLFF
CDR3 DNA: TGTGCCTGGACTTCTGGGACTAATGAAAAACTGTTTTTT

D gene: NA
V gene: TRBV18
J gene: TRBJ1-4
clone size: NA
CDR3 protein: CASSPEVQRKDGSNEKLFF
CDR3 DNA: TGTGCCAGCTCACCGGAAGTCCAAAGAAAGGATGGATCTAATGAAAAACTGTTTTTT